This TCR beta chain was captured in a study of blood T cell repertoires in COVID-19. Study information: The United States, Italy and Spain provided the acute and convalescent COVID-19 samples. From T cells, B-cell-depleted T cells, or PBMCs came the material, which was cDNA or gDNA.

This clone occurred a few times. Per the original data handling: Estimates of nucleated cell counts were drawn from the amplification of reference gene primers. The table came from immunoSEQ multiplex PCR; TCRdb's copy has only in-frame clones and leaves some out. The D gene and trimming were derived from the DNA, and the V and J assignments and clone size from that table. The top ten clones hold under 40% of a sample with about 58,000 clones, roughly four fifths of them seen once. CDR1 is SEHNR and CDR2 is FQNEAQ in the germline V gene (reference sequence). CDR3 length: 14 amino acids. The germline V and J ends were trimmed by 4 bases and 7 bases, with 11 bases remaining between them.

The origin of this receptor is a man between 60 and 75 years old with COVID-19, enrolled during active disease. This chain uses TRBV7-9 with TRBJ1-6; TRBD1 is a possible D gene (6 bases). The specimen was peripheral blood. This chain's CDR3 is CASSSTGANSPLHF. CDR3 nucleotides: TGTGCCAGCAGCTCGACAGGAGCAAATTCACCCCTCCACTTT.